The 3 T cell receptor beta chains in this list originate from one sample, sequenced in a study of shared clonotypes between healthy human individuals. CD45RO-negative, CCR7-selected cells formed the naive CD8 fraction, which excluded terminally differentiated effector memory CD45RA+ cells. Measured with immunoSEQ multiplex PCR; TCRdb has only the in-frame clones, and not every one. Altogether around 640,000 clones are present, 95% to 96% being singletons, with the ten largest covering about 0.12%. The sequenced sample was naive CD8+ T cells sorted from blood. These receptors were collected from a woman in her thirties in good health.

V gene TRBV2 combines with J gene TRBJ2-3; TRBD2 matches 8 bases. The CDR3 consists of 16 residues. From germline, CDR1 is SNHLY and CDR2 FYNNEI. V dropped 0 bases and J dropped 3; count of bases not matched to a gene: 5. The CDR3 protein is CASSEAKRERTDTQYF. The CDR3 DNA is TGTGCCAGCAGTGAAGCGAAGCGGGAGCGTACAGATACGCAGTATTTT. The full variable domain, rest sourced from reference TRBV2 and TRBJ2-3, is EPEVTQTPSHQVTQMGQEVILRCVPISNHLYFYWYRQILGQKVEFLVSFYNNEISEKSEIFDDQFSVERPDGSNFTLKIRSTKLEDSAMYFCASSEAKRERTDTQYFGPGTRLTVL.

This CDR3 is CSRGGSYNSPLHF. Written as DNA, the CDR3 is TGTTCCCGGGGGGGCTCCTATAATTCACCCCTCCACTTT. The rearrangement links TRBV28 to TRBJ1-6, with a weak D call TRBD1 (5 bases). CDR1 is MDHEN and CDR2 is SYDVKM in the germline V gene. The CDR3 sequence is 13 residues long.

The rearrangement joins TRBV28 to TRBJ1-5; D is undetermined. The germline V gene has CDR1 MDHEN and CDR2 SYDVKM. Trimming took 3 bases from V and 6 from J, leaving 12 bases between them. The CDR3 covers 14 residues. CDR3 nucleotide sequence: TGTGCCAGCAGTTTTTCGTCGTCGACTCAGCCCCAGCATTTT. It specifies CASSFSSSTQPQHF.